The clone carrying this TCR beta chain was picked up many times. Other DNA variants within this sample encode the same CDR3. The sample originates from a study of blood T cell repertoires in COVID-19. At the level of the study: In each case, the material was cDNA or gDNA derived from T cells, B-cell-depleted T cells, or PBMCs.

Deletions cut 5 bases from V and 1 base from J, with 8 bases between. The CDR3 runs to 13 residues. Germline assignment: CDR1 MNHEY and CDR2 SMNVEV (reference sequence). Method: immunoSEQ multiplex PCR; TCRdb's copy keeps in-frame clones and lacks some. The sample has tens of thousands of clones, 75% to 85% seen once. V is TRBV27 and J is TRBJ1-1; D is uncertain. Sequenced: peripheral blood. This TCR was sampled from a woman in her fifties or sixties with acute or convalescent COVID-19. The CDR3 coding sequence is TGTGCCAGCAGTCCGACGGGGAACACTGAAGCTTTCTTT. Translated: CASSPTGNTEAFF.